Listed below are T cell receptor beta chains from one sample, sequenced in a study of blood T cell repertoires in COVID-19. Libraries were prepared by immunoSEQ multiplex PCR; TCRdb keeps only in-frame clonotypes and omits some of them. The sample contains 200,000 to 250,000 clones, around 88% of which appear only once. The sequenced sample consisted of peripheral blood. All receptors derive from a man older than 75 with acute or convalescent COVID-19. CDR3s include the opening cysteine and the closing phenylalanine or tryptophan. D genes are given only for firm matches. Size is omitted from some rows. Given values are once, few, many or a class for expanded clones.

cdr3_aa	cdr3_nt	d_call	v_call	j_call	clone_size
CASSRTSSEQYF	TGTGCCAGCAGCCGTACTAGCTCCGAGCAGTACTTC	-	TRBV6-5	TRBJ2-7	-
CASGEAGGTDTQYF	TGTGCCAGCGGCGAGGCAGGGGGCACAGATACGCAGTATTTT	-	TRBV11-2	TRBJ2-3	-
CASSPAGNEQFF	TGTGCCAGCAGTCCCGCCGGGAATGAGCAGTTCTTC	-	TRBV27	TRBJ2-1	once
CASSLVGTGIIGEKLFF	TGTGCCAGCAGCTTAGTTGGTACAGGGATAATTGGGGAAAAACTGTTTTTT	-	TRBV7-2	TRBJ1-4	-
CASSQVGDRKRESPLHF	TGTGCCAGCAGCCAAGTTGGGGACAGGAAGCGAGAATCACCCCTCCACTTT	TRBD1	TRBV4-2	TRBJ1-6	once
CASRQGIQETQYF	TGCGCCAGCCGACAGGGGATTCAAGAGACCCAGTACTTC	TRBD1	TRBV5-1	TRBJ2-5	-
CASSSRFDSNQPQHF	TGTGCCAGCAGTTCCAGATTTGATAGCAATCAGCCCCAGCATTTT	-	TRBV6-5	TRBJ1-5	-
CASSSSLGDSPLHF	TGTGCCAGCAGCTCGAGTTTAGGGGATTCACCCCTCCACTTT	-	TRBV9	TRBJ1-6	-
CASSLYRAADTQYF	TGTGCCAGCAGCTTGTATCGAGCGGCAGATACGCAGTATTTT	-	TRBV5-8	TRBJ2-3	-
CASGPSGTNTGELFF	TGTGCCAGCGGGCCTAGCGGGACGAACACCGGGGAGCTGTTTTTT	TRBD2	TRBV27	TRBJ2-2	-